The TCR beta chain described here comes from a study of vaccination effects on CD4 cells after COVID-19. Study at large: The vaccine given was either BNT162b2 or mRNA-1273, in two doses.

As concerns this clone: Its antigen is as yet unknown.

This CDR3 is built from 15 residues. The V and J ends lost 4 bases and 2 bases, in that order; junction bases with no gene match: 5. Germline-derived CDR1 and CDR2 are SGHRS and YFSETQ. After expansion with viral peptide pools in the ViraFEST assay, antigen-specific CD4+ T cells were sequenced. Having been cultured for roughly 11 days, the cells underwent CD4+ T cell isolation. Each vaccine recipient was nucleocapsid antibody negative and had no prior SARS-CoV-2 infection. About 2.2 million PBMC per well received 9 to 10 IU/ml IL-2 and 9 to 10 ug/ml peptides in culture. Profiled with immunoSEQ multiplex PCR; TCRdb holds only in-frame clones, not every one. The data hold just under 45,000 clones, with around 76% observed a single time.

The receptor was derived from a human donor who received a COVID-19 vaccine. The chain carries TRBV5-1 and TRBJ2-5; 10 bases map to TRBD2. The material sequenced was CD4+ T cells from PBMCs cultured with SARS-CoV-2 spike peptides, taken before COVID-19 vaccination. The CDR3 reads CASSTSGVRQETQYF. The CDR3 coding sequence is TGCGCCAGCAGCACTAGCGGGGTCCGGCAAGAGACCCAGTACTTC.